This passage covers 27 T cell receptor beta chains from one sample sequenced in a study of identical twins. MiXCR, applied by TCRdb to the 5' RACE reads, yields one record per CDR3 protein. The data contain 1.5 million to 2 million distinct CDR3 sequences, less than 40% of them singletons. Sequencing used cord blood. The receptors come from a newborn girl in good health.

Comments on this clonotype: At one end the junction does not follow the germline gene, possibly because of a read error. The chain uses TRBV12-3 or TRBV12-4 and TRBJ2-5; 7 bases match TRBD1. The CDR3 has 15 residues. The DNA of the CDR3 is TGTGCCGGCAGTTCCCATGTGGGACAGCAAGAGACCCAGTACTTC. This sequence encodes CAGSSHVGQQETQYF.

This rearrangement joins TRBV2 to TRBJ2-7; D ambiguous. Between the trimmed V and J ends, which lost 2 bases and 1 base, there was a span of 9 bases. Germline V gene lookup returns CDR1 SNHLY and CDR2 FYNNEI. The CDR3 totals 14 residues. CDR3 DNA: TGTGCCAGCAGTGAATCCATCAAATCCTACGAGCAGTACTTC. It yields the protein CASSESIKSYEQYF. The full variable domain, completed using reference TRBV2 and TRBJ2-7, is EPEVTQTPSHQVTQMGQEVILRCVPISNHLYFYWYRQILGQKVEFLVSFYNNEISEKSEIFDDQFSVERPDGSNFTLKIRSTKLEDSAMYFCASSESIKSYEQYFGPGTRLTVT.

This clonotype was seen only once. The CDR3 DNA reads TGTGCCAGCAGTTTGAGCGGGGTTGGGTACAATGAGCAGTTCTTC. This gives the protein CASSLSGVGYNEQFF. V and J are TRBV6-4 and TRBJ2-1; TRBD2 matches at 7 bases. The trim removed 5 bases at V and 4 bases at J, leaving 8 bases unmatched. The germline V gene encodes CDR1 MRHNA and CDR2 SNTAGT. There are 15 residues in the CDR3.

The chain links TRBV20-1 to TRBJ2-7, with D perhaps matching TRBD1 or TRBD2 (5 bases each). The ends were cut back, 4 bases at V and 2 bases at J, with 12 bases in the middle. Per the germline V gene, CDR1 is DFQATT and CDR2 is SNEGSKA (reference sequence). There are 13 residues in the CDR3. In nucleotides, the CDR3 is TGCAGTGCTACACCACTAGGGGCCTACGAGCAGTACTTC. As protein: CSATPLGAYEQYF.

This chain connects TRBV7-9 to TRBJ2-5; 12 nucleotides line up with TRBD2. Germline CDR1 is SEHNR and CDR2 is FQNEAQ (reference sequence). V was pared by 2 bases and J by 0 bases, with 7 bases of the junction left unmatched. The CDR3 totals 18 residues. Written as DNA, the CDR3 is TGTGCCAGCAGCTTATTCGGACTAGCGGGATTAGACCAAGAGACCCAGTACTTC. It translates to CASSLFGLAGLDQETQYF.

V gene TRBV11-2 combines with J gene TRBJ1-1; D ambiguous. Germline loops: CDR1 SGHAT, CDR2 FQNNGV. The CDR3 spans 15 residues. V lost 5 bases to trimming and J lost 2 bases, with 15 bases between them. DNA of the CDR3: TGTGCCAGCAGCCCACGTAAGGGTCGTAACACTGAAGCTTTCTTT. Its translation: CASSPRKGRNTEAFF.

The table lists this clonotype with many counts. The chain uses TRBV29-1 and TRBJ1-2; D remains unclear. V lost 4 bases and J 6 bases, leaving 9 bases between the germline ends. This CDR3 is 11 amino acids long. Germline lookup yields CDR1 SQVTM and CDR2 ANQGSEA. In DNA form, the CDR3 reads TGCAGCGTTGTAGACGGGCATGGCTACACCTTC. It is translated as CSVVDGHGYTF.

This clonotype turned up a few times. J is TRBJ1-5 and V is TRBV28; a weak D match, TRBD1 (5 bases). V was cut by 4 bases and J by 6 bases, with 10 bases left in between. Germline CDR1 reads MDHEN; CDR2 reads SYDVKM. The CDR3 consists of 13 residues. In nucleotides, the CDR3 is TGTGCCAGCAGTTCGCCAGGGCCTCAGCCCCAGCATTTT. It is translated as CASSSPGPQPQHF.

A few counts support this clonotype. The chain has TRBV12-3 or TRBV12-4 and TRBJ2-2; weak D call: TRBD1 (6 bases). This CDR3 has 15 amino acids. Trimming removed 3 bases at V and 1 base at J, with 9 bases between. The CDR3 spells CASSFLQGNTGELFF. In DNA form, the CDR3 reads TGTGCCAGCAGTTTCTTACAGGGGAACACCGGGGAGCTGTTTTTT.

The J gene is TRBJ2-3, the V gene TRBV5-6; D not resolved. Germline CDR1 and CDR2: SGHDT and YYEEEE. V shed 0 bases and J shed 5 bases, with 7 bases lying between them. The CDR3 loop spans 13 amino acids. The CDR3 DNA follows: TGTGCCAGCAGCTTGGGGCTCATAGATACGCAGTATTTT. It translates to CASSLGLIDTQYF.

The chain links TRBV4-1 to TRBJ2-5, with D hard to call. V lost 0 bases and J lost 11, with 16 bases in between. The CDR3 loop spans 14 amino acids. Looked up from germline, CDR1 is MGHRA and CDR2 is YSYEKL. The CDR3 loop is CASSQDPRSNEQYF. DNA of the CDR3: TGCGCCAGCAGCCAAGATCCCCGTTCGAATGAGCAGTACTTC.

The chain recombines TRBV12-3 or TRBV12-4 with TRBJ1-1; weak D call: TRBD1 (5 bases). The CDR3 length is 13 residues. V was clipped by 5 bases and J by 3 bases, with 10 bases between them. In nucleotides, the CDR3 is TGTGCCAGCAGTCAGCAGGGCCACACTGAAGCTTTCTTT. As protein: CASSQQGHTEAFF.

The V and J genes are TRBV18 and TRBJ2-7, with unresolved D. The CDR3 runs 13 residues. Germline-derived CDR1 and CDR2 are KGHSH and LQKENI. V was shortened by 5 bases and J by 7 bases, with 15 bases between the two germline ends. CDR3 bases: TGTGCCAGCTCATCAGACTCGGGCAATGAGCAGTACTTC. As protein: CASSSDSGNEQYF.

This clonotype has ten or more counts. V is TRBV25-1 and J is TRBJ2-1, with D unresolved. The germline V gene encodes CDR1 MGHDK and CDR2 SYGVNS. The CDR3 loop spans 14 amino acids. The V end lost 4 bases, the J end lost 0 bases, and 7 bases lay between the germline ends. CDR3 amino acids: CASSGASSYNEQFF. CDR3 nucleotide sequence: TGTGCCAGCAGTGGCGCATCCTCCTACAATGAGCAGTTCTTC.

This sequence joins TRBV4-1 and TRBJ2-3; 12 bases line up with TRBD2. With V trimmed by 1 base and J by 1 base, 9 bases remained unmatched. Germline V CDR1 and CDR2: MGHRA, YSYEKL. The CDR3 runs 19 residues. CDR3 bases: TGCGCCAGCAGCCAAGTAAACCTGCTAGCGGGGGGGCGCACAGATACGCAGTATTTT. This encodes CASSQVNLLAGGRTDTQYF.

V is TRBV20-1 and J is TRBJ2-1; the match to TRBD2 covers 7 bases. This CDR3 is 14 amino acids long. The junction had 8 bases not matched to a gene; V was cut back by 4 bases and J by 5 bases. Germline V gene data show CDR1 as DFQATT and CDR2 as SNEGSKA (reference sequence). The CDR3 region has the DNA TGCAGTGCTAAAGACGGCGGGGGTCACAATGAGCAGTTCTTC. Encoded protein: CSAKDGGGHNEQFF.

This clonotype was counted between two and nine times. This chain links TRBV29-1 with TRBJ2-5; 11 bases agree with TRBD1. Germline CDR1 reads SQVTM; CDR2 reads ANQGSEA. This CDR3 spans 14 amino acids. After removal of 4 bases from V and 6 bases from J, the junction contained 7 bases not matched to a gene. The chain's CDR3 is CSVVRTGGFQTQYF. DNA of the CDR3: TGCAGCGTTGTTCGGACAGGGGGCTTTCAGACCCAGTACTTC.

This clonotype was seen a handful of times. The rearrangement links TRBV5-6 to TRBJ2-7; possibly TRBD2 for D (5 bases). V was shortened by 2 bases and J by 2 bases, with 14 bases between the two germline ends. Germline V CDR1 and CDR2: SGHDT, YYEEEE. The CDR3 loop spans 15 amino acids. DNA for the CDR3: TGTGCCAGCAGCTTTCTCGGGATCCTACCCTACGAGCAGTACTTC. The encoded protein is CASSFLGILPYEQYF.

Worth noting for this clonotype: A much larger clone is a single base away; this may be a read error. This rearrangement joins TRBV28 to TRBJ2-1; D not certain. The V gene lost 5 bases and the J gene lost 10 bases, with 27 bases spanning the gap. This CDR3 has 17 amino acids. CDR1 and CDR2 (germline): MDHEN, SYDVKM. The CDR3 protein is CASSPTYGFSYSYEQFF. CDR3 coding DNA: TGTGCCAGCAGTCCAACCTACGGGTTCTCTTACTCCTACGAGCAGTTCTTC. The full variable domain, with the rest looked up from reference TRBV28 and TRBJ2-1, is DVKVTQSSRYLVKRTGEKVFLECVQDMDHENMFWYRQDPGLGLRLIYFSYDVKMKEKGDIPEGYSVSREKKERFSLILESASTNQTSMYLCASSPTYGFSYSYEQFFGPGTRLTVL.

The chain has TRBV2 and TRBJ2-7; TRBD2 matches at 8 bases. The germline V gene encodes CDR1 SNHLY and CDR2 FYNNEI. The CDR3 loop spans 15 amino acids. Germline trimming cut 6 bases from V and 0 bases from J; bases unmatched to any gene: 7. CDR3 nucleotides: TGTGCCAGCAGCGACAAAGGGACTAGCTCCTACGAGCAGTACTTC. This codes for CASSDKGTSSYEQYF.

Only a few counts were recorded for this clonotype. J is TRBJ2-1 and V is TRBV12-3 or TRBV12-4; 12 nucleotides align to TRBD2. V was pared by 5 bases and J by 4 bases, with 9 bases of the junction left unmatched. The CDR3 is made up of 17 amino acids. In DNA, the CDR3 is TGTGCCAGCAGTCCCACCGCTCTAGCGGGAGGGTACAATGAGCAGTTCTTC. Translated: CASSPTALAGGYNEQFF.

This clonotype was counted only a few times. This chain links TRBV7-9 with TRBJ2-5; TRBD2 might be the D (6 bases). The V end lost 1 base, the J end lost 11 bases, and 23 bases lay between the germline ends. CDR3 length: 16 amino acids. Germline-derived CDR1 and CDR2 are SEHNR and FQNEAQ (reference sequence). As DNA, the CDR3 is TGTGCCAGCAGCTTAGGGGACTTCCAACTTCACAATGAGCAGTACTTC. Translating it yields CASSLGDFQLHNEQYF.

The chain uses TRBV12-5 and TRBJ1-5; D gene uncertain. Trimming removed 1 base from V and 8 bases from J, with 18 bases in between. This CDR3 contains 16 residues. The germline V gene has CDR1 LGHNT and CDR2 FRNRAP. In nucleotides, the CDR3 is TGTGCTAGTGGTTTGGAGCCCGGACCTCGGGTGGAGCCCCAGCATTTT. Protein product: CASGLEPGPRVEPQHF.

This chain links TRBV2 with TRBJ2-3, with D tentatively TRBD1 or TRBD2 (5 bases each). The CDR3 loop spans 12 amino acids. Deletions cut 8 bases from V and 3 bases from J, with 9 bases between. CDR1 and CDR2 from the germline V gene are SNHLY and FYNNEI. In DNA, the CDR3 is TGTGCCAGCTTGGGGGATACAGATACGCAGTATTTT. As protein: CASLGDTDTQYF.

Points on this clonotype: The junction departs from germline at one end; a sequencing error may be responsible. The CDR3 spells CACSGYFYYNEQFF. The CDR3 DNA reads as TGTGCCTGCAGTGGGTACTTTTACTACAATGAGCAGTTCTTC. The chain links TRBV2 to TRBJ2-1; D is unresolved. This CDR3 is built from 14 residues. From germline, CDR1 is SNHLY and CDR2 FYNNEI.

This clonotype has a handful of counts. DNA of the CDR3: TGTGCCAGCAGTACCTACCGACTAGCCGGCACAGATACGCAGTATTTT. It specifies CASSTYRLAGTDTQYF. The chain recombines TRBV27 with TRBJ2-3; 7 bases are shared with TRBD2. CDR1 MNHEY and CDR2 SMNVEV come from the germline V gene (reference sequence). Germline trimming cut 5 bases from V and 1 base from J; bases unmatched to any gene: 9. The CDR3 runs 16 residues.

The rearrangement joins TRBV10-2 to TRBJ1-6; no firm D call. This CDR3 comprises 15 residues. V gave up 3 bases and J gave up 7 bases, with 13 bases separating them. Germline loops: CDR1 WSHSY, CDR2 SAAADI. CDR3 loop: CASSDSPRQNSPLHF. CDR3 nucleotides: TGCGCCAGCAGTGACTCTCCGCGACAAAATTCACCCCTCCACTTT.